This T cell receptor beta chain was profiled in a study of blood T cells in healthy people across ages. Study-wide findings and caveats: It was found that TCR beta diversity correlated strongly with the percentage of naive T cells.

Primed by a sample-barcoded 5' primer and a J-beta primer mix, a second PCR proceeded for about 7 to 11 cycles. Every sample returned 3 million or more CDR3-containing paired-end reads. TCRdb processed the 5' RACE reads anew with MiXCR; each CDR3 protein has one entry. The sample includes some 780,000 distinct CDR3 sequences, just over 55% of them seen just once. Trimming took 4 bases from V and 6 from J; bases not matched to a gene: 8. Per the germline V gene, CDR1 is SGHRS and CDR2 is YFSETQ. This CDR3 comprises 14 residues. A few counts support this clonotype. The antigen remains unidentified. Material for sequencing was blood. The sequence was collected from a man aged 35-49 years in good health. The V and J genes are TRBV5-1 and TRBJ1-2; 8 bases are shared with TRBD1. The CDR3 region is CASSPGTGFHGYTF. CDR3 bases: TGCGCCAGCAGCCCAGGGACAGGTTTTCATGGCTACACCTTC.